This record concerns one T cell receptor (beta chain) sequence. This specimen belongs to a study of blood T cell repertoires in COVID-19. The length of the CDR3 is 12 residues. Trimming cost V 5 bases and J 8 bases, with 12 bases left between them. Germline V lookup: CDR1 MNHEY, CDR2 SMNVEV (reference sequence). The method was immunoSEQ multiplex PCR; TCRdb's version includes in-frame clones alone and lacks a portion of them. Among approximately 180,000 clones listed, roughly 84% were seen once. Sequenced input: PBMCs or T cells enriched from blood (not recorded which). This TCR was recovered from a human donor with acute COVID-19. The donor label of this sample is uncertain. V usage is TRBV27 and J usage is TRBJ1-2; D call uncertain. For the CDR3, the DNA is TGTGCCAGCAGTGGCGGGTTGAGCGGCTACACCTTC. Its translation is CASSGGLSGYTF.